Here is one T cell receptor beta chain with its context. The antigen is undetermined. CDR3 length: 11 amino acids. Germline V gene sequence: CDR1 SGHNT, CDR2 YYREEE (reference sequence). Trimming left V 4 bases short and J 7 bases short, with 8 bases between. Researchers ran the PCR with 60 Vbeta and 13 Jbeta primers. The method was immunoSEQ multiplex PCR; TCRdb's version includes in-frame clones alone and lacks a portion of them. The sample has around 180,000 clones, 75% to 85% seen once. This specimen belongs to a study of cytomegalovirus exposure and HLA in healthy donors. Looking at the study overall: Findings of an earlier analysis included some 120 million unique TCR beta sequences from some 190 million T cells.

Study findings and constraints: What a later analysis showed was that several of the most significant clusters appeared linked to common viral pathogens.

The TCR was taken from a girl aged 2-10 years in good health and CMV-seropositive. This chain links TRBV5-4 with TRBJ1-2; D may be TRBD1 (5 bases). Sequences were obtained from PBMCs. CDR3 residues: CASSLRGGYTF. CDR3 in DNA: TGTGCCAGCAGCCTAAGGGGTGGCTACACCTTC.